The clone carrying this TCR beta chain was observed a few times. This CDR3 is 13 amino acids long. Germline V gives CDR1 SGHRS, CDR2 YFSETQ. Trimming cost V 0 bases and J 2 bases, with 4 bases left between them. The data belong to a study of identical twins. TCRdb used MiXCR to reprocess the 5' RACE reads, holding one entry per CDR3 protein. Seen here are about 470,000 distinct CDR3 sequences, 20% to 25% observed once, and the top ten hold about 2.7%. The same sample was also used in a study of T cells expressing NK-cell markers.

The sample consisted of CD4+ T cells sorted from blood. The receptor comes from a woman aged 18-35 years in good health. The gene calls are TRBV5-1 and TRBJ2-3; D is uncertain. The CDR3 loop is CASSLGDTDTQYF. The CDR3 nucleotides are TGCGCCAGCAGCTTGGGGGACACAGATACGCAGTATTTT. The full variable domain, completed using reference TRBV5-1 and TRBJ2-3, is KAGVTQTPRYLIKTRGQQVTLSCSPISGHRSVSWYQQTPGQGLQFLFEYFSETQRNKGNFPGRFSGRQFSNSRSEMNVSTLELGDSALYLCASSLGDTDTQYFGPGTRLTVL.